This T cell receptor (beta chain) appears in the sequencing data of a study of T cell responses to AZD1222 COVID-19 vaccine. Findings and caveats of the study: Without day 14 samples, only post-peak T cell repertoires were studied. The CD4 TCRs associated with vaccination extended across spike and predominated at 160-218 and 743-854. The donors showed a predominance of white British ancestry and of females, with possible underestimation of clonal diversity. Baseline antibody screening turned up just six or seven seropositive AZD1222 recipients.

Generated by immunoSEQ multiplex PCR, the TCRdb table keeps only in-frame clones and is missing some. The sample lists more than 75,000 clones, around 89% occurring once. About this clone itself: The antigen is not known.

Sequenced material: peripheral blood, taken on day 0 of AZD1222 vaccination. The receptor comes from an adult in good health.

The chain's CDR3 is CASSPRTGNTGELFF. CDR3 bases: TGTGCCAGCAGCCCCCGGACAGGGAACACCGGGGAGCTGTTTTTT. The chain joins TRBV7-2 to TRBJ2-2, with 7 bases fitting TRBD1. The V gene's germline CDR1 is SGHTA and CDR2 FQGNSA. The CDR3 totals 15 residues. The junction had 4 bases not matched to a gene; V was cut back by 5 bases and J by 1 base.